These 25 T cell receptor beta chains were sequenced from one sample in a study of T cell responses to AZD1222 COVID-19 vaccine. Only in-frame clones appear in the TCRdb table, and some are missing; sequencing was by immunoSEQ multiplex PCR. The top ten hold 1.8% of the sample, which has some 97,000 clones, approximately 90% seen once. This specimen was peripheral blood, taken on day 0 of AZD1222 vaccination. The receptors were gathered from an adult in good health.

The rearrangement joins TRBV7-2 to TRBJ2-5, with TRBD2 identical over 12 bases. The germline gives CDR1 SGHTA, CDR2 FQGNSA. V gave up 4 bases and J gave up 5 bases; unmatched junction bases: 17. CDR3 size: 19 residues. Here the CDR3 reads CASSYPELAGGPRDETQYF. CDR3 sequence (DNA): TGTGCCAGCAGCTACCCGGAGCTAGCGGGAGGGCCACGGGATGAGACCCAGTACTTC.

The chain employs TRBV2 and TRBJ2-7; 10 nucleotides agree with TRBD1. With 8 bases clipped from V and 6 bases from J, the junction kept 10 bases outside the gene matches. The germline CDR1 and CDR2 sequences are SNHLY and FYNNEI. There are 14 residues in the CDR3. The CDR3 reads CASGTGTGAIEQYF. The DNA of the CDR3 is TGTGCCAGCGGAACCGGGACAGGGGCTATCGAGCAGTACTTC. Full variable domain (remainder filled in from reference TRBV2 and TRBJ2-7): EPEVTQTPSHQVTQMGQEVILRCVPISNHLYFYWYRQILGQKVEFLVSFYNNEISEKSEIFDDQFSVERPDGSNFTLKIRSTKLEDSAMYFCASGTGTGAIEQYFGPGTRLTVT.

This clone was observed a few times. This sequence joins TRBV5-1 and TRBJ2-5, with D tentatively TRBD2 (8 bases). Germline assignment: CDR1 SGHRS and CDR2 YFSETQ. Trimming pared 0 bases from V and 2 bases from J, leaving 29 bases between. The CDR3 is 21 residues long. The DNA of the CDR3 is TGCGCCAGCAGCTTGGCTCTCCGGGACAGAAGACTAGCGCAGCTTCAAGAGACCCAGTACTTC. The encoded protein is CASSLALRDRRLAQLQETQYF. Combining the CDR3 with reference TRBV5-1 and TRBJ2-5 gives the whole variable domain KAGVTQTPRYLIKTRGQQVTLSCSPISGHRSVSWYQQTPGQGLQFLFEYFSETQRNKGNFPGRFSGRQFSNSRSEMNVSTLELGDSALYLCASSLALRDRRLAQLQETQYFGPGTRLLVL.

The chain employs TRBV7-2 and TRBJ2-7, with 12 nucleotides matching TRBD2. Germline V gene lookup returns CDR1 SGHTA and CDR2 FQGNSA. J gave up 3 bases and V 1 base, and 10 bases lay outside the gene matches. The CDR3 extends over 18 amino acids. CDR3 coding DNA: TGTGCCAGCAGCTTAGTTCCCCTGGCTAGCGGGAGGGGCTACGAGCAGTACTTC. It translates to CASSLVPLASGRGYEQYF.

The chain has TRBV6-5 and TRBJ1-5; no clear D gene. The CDR3 extends over 13 amino acids. V gave up 7 bases and J gave up 0 bases, with 7 bases separating them. Germline loops: CDR1 MNHEY, CDR2 SVGAGI. CDR3 region: CASNSDSNQPQHF. The CDR3 DNA reads as TGTGCCAGCAACAGTGATAGCAATCAGCCCCAGCATTTT.

J is TRBJ2-1 and V is TRBV18, with 8 positions matching TRBD2. The CDR3 spans 16 residues. Germline V lookup: CDR1 KGHSH, CDR2 LQKENI. The V and J ends lost 1 base and 6 bases, in that order; junction bases with no gene match: 8. CDR3 nucleotide sequence: TGTGCCAGCTCACCACAAGAGACGGGAGGGCCCAATGAGCAGTTCTTC. It codes for CASSPQETGGPNEQFF. Based on the CDR3 plus reference TRBV18 and TRBJ2-1, the full variable domain is NAGVMQNPRHLVRRRGQEARLRCSPMKGHSHVYWYRQLPEEGLKFMVYLQKENIIDESGMPKERFSAEFPKEGPSILRIQQVVRGDSAAYFCASSPQETGGPNEQFFGPGTRLTVL.

The genes are TRBV7-8 and TRBJ2-1; 8 bases fit TRBD2. Germline CDR1 is SGHVS and CDR2 is FQNEAQ. V was clipped by 2 bases and J by 9 bases; unmatched bases: 15. The CDR3 totals 17 residues. The CDR3, as DNA: TGTGCCAGCAGCTTACTTTCCAATACGGGAGGGCCGGGTGAGCAGTTCTTC. Its protein is CASSLLSNTGGPGEQFF. The variable domain in full, with the rest retrieved from reference TRBV7-8 and TRBJ2-1, is GAGVSQSPRYKVAKRGQDVALRCDPISGHVSLFWYQQALGQGPEFLTYFQNEAQLDKSGLPSDRFFAERPEGSVSTLKIQRTQQEDSAVYLCASSLLSNTGGPGEQFFGPGTRLTVL.

The chain has TRBV10-3 and TRBJ1-1; 10 bases match TRBD1. The CDR3 runs to 17 residues. CDR1 is ENHRY and CDR2 is SYGVKD in the germline V gene. J gave up 3 bases and V 2 bases, and 9 bases lay outside the gene matches. CDR3 in amino acids: CAISEGTGALPYTEAFF. The CDR3 DNA is TGTGCCATCAGTGAGGGGACAGGGGCCCTCCCCTACACTGAAGCTTTCTTT.

The rearrangement links TRBV6-2 or TRBV6-3 to TRBJ2-3, with D tentatively TRBD2 (6 bases). The V gene lost 5 bases and the J gene lost 1 base, with 10 bases spanning the gap. Germline-derived CDR1 and CDR2 are MNHEY and SVGEGT. The CDR3 length is 14 residues. CDR3: CASSPASGTDTQYF. CDR3 nucleotides: TGTGCCAGCAGTCCGGCTAGCGGCACAGATACGCAGTATTTT.

The rearrangement joins TRBV6-6 to TRBJ2-2; D is undetermined. Germline V gene sequence: CDR1 MNHNY, CDR2 SVGAGI (reference sequence). V lost 0 bases and J 8 bases, leaving 7 bases between the germline ends. This CDR3 is built from 13 residues. The CDR3 region has the DNA TGTGCCAGCAGTTACTCGTCATCAGGGGAGCTGTTTTTT. This encodes CASSYSSSGELFF.

This clone appeared a single time. The chain employs TRBV18 and TRBJ2-5; D tentatively fits TRBD1 or TRBD2 (5 bases each). The CDR3 extends over 15 amino acids. The V end was cut by 3 bases, the J end by 5 bases, with 16 bases between. Germline V gene sequence: CDR1 KGHSH, CDR2 LQKENI. CDR3 DNA: TGTGCCAGCTCACCGGGGACGGCGACTCGGGAGACCCAGTACTTC. Translating it yields CASSPGTATRETQYF.

V and J are TRBV9 and TRBJ2-4; D might be TRBD1 (6 bases). Germline CDR1 and CDR2: SGDLS and YYNGEE. Trimming stripped 7 bases from V and 5 bases from J, with 19 bases between. The CDR3 is 15 residues long. The CDR3 here is CASGRTGSVENIQYF. In DNA form, the CDR3 reads TGTGCCAGCGGAAGAACAGGGTCGGTGGAAAACATTCAGTACTTC.

The V gene is TRBV4-3, the J gene TRBJ1-4, with a possible D match to TRBD1 (5 bases). CDR1 and CDR2 from the germline V gene are LGHNA and YSLEER. V was cut by 1 base and J by 3 bases, with 18 bases left in between. The CDR3 extends over 18 amino acids. The CDR3 DNA follows: TGCGCCAGCAGCCAAGGTTTGGTCCGGGGCGCCCCTAATGAAAAACTGTTTTTT. Residues: CASSQGLVRGAPNEKLFF.

The chain employs TRBV7-9 and TRBJ2-7; 8 bases match TRBD1. The germline CDR1 and CDR2 sequences are SEHNR and FQNEAQ (reference sequence). After removal of 1 base from V and 6 bases from J, the junction contained 8 bases not matched to a gene. This CDR3 has 15 amino acids. The CDR3, as DNA: TGTGCCAGCAGCTTAGTTGTGACAGGGGAGCGCGAGCAGTACTTC. Its protein is CASSLVVTGEREQYF.

This chain joins TRBV27 and TRBJ2-1; D gene uncertain. The germline V and J ends were trimmed by 5 bases and 4 bases, with 9 bases remaining between them. Germline values: CDR1 MNHEY, CDR2 SMNVEV (reference sequence). CDR3 length: 13 amino acids. The CDR3 is CASSPQRYNEQFF. The CDR3 DNA reads TGTGCCAGCAGTCCACAACGATACAATGAGCAGTTCTTC.

The chain joins TRBV3-1 (or the pseudogene TRBV3-2) to TRBJ2-3; no clear D gene. The V and J ends lost 1 base and 4 bases respectively, with 9 bases between them. CDR1 is LGHDT, CDR2 YNNKEL, per germline (reference sequence). CDR3 length: 14 amino acids. Written as DNA, the CDR3 is TGTGCCAGCAGCCAAGTCCTCAGGCCAGATACGCAGTATTTT. Translation gives CASSQVLRPDTQYF.

The V gene is TRBV12-5, the J gene TRBJ2-4, with D unclear. CDR1 LGHNT and CDR2 FRNRAP come from the germline V gene. Trimming removed 6 bases from V and 0 bases from J, with 3 bases in between. This CDR3 spans 12 amino acids. The CDR3 DNA sequence: TGTGCTAGTGGGACAGCCAAAAACATTCAGTACTTC. It codes for CASGTAKNIQYF. The full variable domain, in which reference TRBV12-5 and TRBJ2-4 provide the parts outside the CDR3, is DARVTQTPRHKVTEMGQEVTMRCQPILGHNTVFWYRQTMMQGLELLAYFRNRAPLDDSGMPKDRFSAEMPDATLATLKIQPSEPRDSAVYFCASGTAKNIQYFGAGTRLSVL.

Only a few counts were recorded for this clone. The chain carries TRBV7-3 and TRBJ2-3; 8 nucleotides align to TRBD2. V dropped 5 bases and J dropped 4; count of bases not matched to a gene: 14. Germline V gives CDR1 SGHTA, CDR2 FQGTGA. CDR3 length: 17 amino acids. The CDR3 loop is CASSLPGAGGVADTQYF. As DNA, the CDR3 is TGTGCCAGCAGCCTACCAGGGGCGGGAGGAGTTGCAGATACGCAGTATTTT. The entire variable domain, with the rest obtained from reference TRBV7-3 and TRBJ2-3, is as follows: GAGVSQTPSNKVTEKGKYVELRCDPISGHTALYWYRQSLGQGPEFLIYFQGTGAADDSGLPNDRFFAVRPEGSVSTLKIQRTERGDSAVYLCASSLPGAGGVADTQYFGPGTRLTVL.

This clone was observed once. The chain has TRBV6-5 and TRBJ2-4, with D possibly TRBD2 on 5 matching bases. The CDR3 runs to 15 residues. V dropped 6 bases and J dropped 1 base, with 13 bases sitting between them. The V gene's germline CDR1 is MNHEY and CDR2 SVGAGI. CDR3 nucleotides: TGTGCCAGCAGCAAAGGACTGGGGGCCAAAAACATTCAGTACTTC. This gives the protein CASSKGLGAKNIQYF.

The chain employs TRBV7-9 and TRBJ2-5, with D perhaps matching TRBD2 (6 bases). Germline-derived CDR1 and CDR2 are SEHNR and FQNEAQ (reference sequence). Trimming took off 5 bases at V and 7 bases at J, with 14 bases between the two ends. This CDR3 spans 13 amino acids. For the CDR3, the DNA is TGTGCCAGCAGCCCCCGGGAGAGGGTGACCCAGTACTTC. Its translation: CASSPRERVTQYF.

The V and J genes are TRBV10-3 and TRBJ2-7, with no clear D. CDR3 length: 12 residues. The V end lost 6 bases, the J end lost 4 bases, and 10 bases lay between the germline ends. In germline, CDR1 is ENHRY, CDR2 SYGVKD. CDR3: CAISTNGYEQYF. CDR3 nucleotide sequence: TGTGCCATCAGCACTAACGGGTACGAGCAGTACTTC.

The chain is built from TRBV11-2 and TRBJ1-3; maybe TRBD1 (5 bases). Germline lookup yields CDR1 SGHAT and CDR2 FQNNGV. The CDR3 sequence is 16 residues long. Deletions cut 3 bases from V and 1 base from J, with 13 bases between. CDR3 amino acids: CASSFNRGTSGNTIYF. The CDR3 DNA sequence: TGTGCCAGCAGCTTTAATAGGGGCACGTCTGGAAACACCATATATTTT.

This clone was seen once. The chain joins TRBV30 to TRBJ2-7; maybe TRBD1 (6 bases). Trimming left V 7 bases short and J 2 bases short, with 9 bases between. The germline CDR1 and CDR2 sequences are GTSNPN and SVGIG (reference sequence). The CDR3 has 11 residues. The CDR3 DNA reads as TGTGCCTTGGACAGTACCTACGAGCAGTACTTC. It specifies CALDSTYEQYF.

This clone has more than one count but fewer than ten. In DNA form, the CDR3 reads TGTGCCAGCAGCTTAGCGCGGGAGAACACTGAAGCTTTCTTT. Residues: CASSLARENTEAFF. The chain carries TRBV7-9 and TRBJ1-1; D not resolved. The CDR3 consists of 14 residues. Germline V gene lookup returns CDR1 SEHNR and CDR2 FQNEAQ (reference sequence). Trimming left V 0 bases short and J 1 base short, with 6 bases between.

The rearrangement links TRBV7-2 to TRBJ2-2; 9 bases fit TRBD2. This CDR3 is built from 19 residues. Germline lookup yields CDR1 SGHTA and CDR2 FQGNSA. V was pared by 3 bases and J by 5 bases, with 16 bases of the junction left unmatched. The CDR3, as DNA: TGTGCCAGCAGCTTGGGGAGACTAGCGGTTGGGAGGATGACCGGGGAGCTGTTTTTT. As protein: CASSLGRLAVGRMTGELFF.